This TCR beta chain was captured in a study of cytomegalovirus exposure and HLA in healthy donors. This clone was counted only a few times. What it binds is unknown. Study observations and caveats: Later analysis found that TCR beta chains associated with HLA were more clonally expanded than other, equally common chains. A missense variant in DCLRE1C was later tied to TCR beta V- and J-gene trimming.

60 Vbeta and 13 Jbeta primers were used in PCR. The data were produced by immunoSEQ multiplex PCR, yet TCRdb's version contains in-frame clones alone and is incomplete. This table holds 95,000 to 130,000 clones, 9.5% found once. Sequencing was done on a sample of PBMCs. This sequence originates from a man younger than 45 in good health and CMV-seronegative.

CDR3 residues: CASSLAPTASSYEQYF. CDR3 in DNA: TGCGCCAGCAGCTTGGCCCCTACAGCCAGCTCCTACGAGCAGTACTTC. The chain has TRBV5-1 and TRBJ2-7, with D unresolved. Trimming stripped 0 bases from V and 0 bases from J, with 13 bases between. Per germline, CDR1 SGHRS and CDR2 YFSETQ. The CDR3 sequence is 16 residues long.